This is a list of T cell receptor beta chains from one sample in a study of OX40 agonist ivuxolimab in advanced cancers. Some clones are missing from TCRdb's copy, which holds only in-frame ones; the method was immunoSEQ multiplex PCR. The sample shows tens of thousands of clones, approximately 83% of them seen only once. The material was CD4+ or CD8+ T cells sorted from blood, obtained in a trial of the OX40 agonist ivuxolimab. These receptors were obtained from an adult with an advanced solid tumor such as melanoma, head and neck, liver or kidney cancer. CDR3s include the opening cysteine and the closing phenylalanine or tryptophan. A D gene is named only where the DNA matches it firmly. Expanded clones get a size class; other rows say once, few or many, or leave the size out.

j_call clone_size v_call d_call cdr3_nt cdr3_aa
TRBJ1-5 - TRBV19 - TGTGCCAGTAGTATGCAGGAATCTGAGCCCCAGCATTTT CASSMQESEPQHF
TRBJ2-3 - TRBV6-5 - TGTGCCAGCAAACTAGGGGATACGCAGTATTTT CASKLGDTQYF
TRBJ2-7 - TRBV29-1 - TGCAGCGTTGGGGGCAGGGGCACCAACGAGCAGTACTTC CSVGGRGTNEQYF
TRBJ1-4 - TRBV30 - TGTGCCTGGAGTTTCTCAACTAATGAAAAACTGTTTTTT CAWSFSTNEKLFF
TRBJ1-2 - TRBV2 - TGTGCCAGCAGTGAAACCCGGAACGGAGCGGGCGGCTACACCTTC CASSETRNGAGGYTF
TRBJ2-5 few TRBV7-2 - TGTGCCAGCAGCTTGAATGGGATGTCCCAGTACTTC CASSLNGMSQYF
TRBJ2-6 - TRBV9 - TGTGCCAGCAGCGTAGCTGTTGGAATCTCTGGGGCCAACGTCCTGACTTTC CASSVAVGISGANVLTF
TRBJ2-7 - TRBV9 - TGTGCCAGCAGCAGGGGGGTGGAGGCCTCTTTGGAGCAGTACTTC CASSRGVEASLEQYF
TRBJ1-4 - TRBV7-9 - TGTGCCAGCATGCTAGATGGCGGGACTAATGAAAAACTGTTTTTT CASMLDGGTNEKLFF
TRBJ2-5 - TRBV18 - TGTGCCAGCTCACCTAACGGTGCCCGAGGGGAGACCCAGTACTTC CASSPNGARGETQYF
TRBJ2-5 - TRBV2 TRBD2 TGTGCCAGCAGCCAAGCGGGGGGCCTTGAGACCCAGTACTTC CASSQAGGLETQYF
TRBJ1-1 few TRBV5-1 - TGCGCCAGCAGCCCTGACAGCGCTTCCTCCCTAACTGAAGCTTTCTTT CASSPDSASSLTEAFF
TRBJ2-3 few TRBV5-1 TRBD2 TGCGCCAGCAGCTTGGAACTAGCGGGGGGCCCGTTTAGCACAGATACGCAGTATTTT CASSLELAGGPFSTDTQYF
TRBJ2-1 - TRBV12-5 TRBD2 TGTGCTACCGGACTAGCGGGGGGGCCTAATGAGCAGTTCTTC CATGLAGGPNEQFF
TRBJ2-5 - TRBV5-4 TRBD1 TGTGCCAGCAGCTGGGACAGGGAAGAGACCCAGTACTTC CASSWDREETQYF
TRBJ2-5 - TRBV19 - TGTGCCAGTAGTACGGGCCGAGGAGAGACCCAGTACTTC CASSTGRGETQYF
TRBJ1-4 - TRBV5-6 TRBD1 TGTGCCAGCAGCTTACAGGGGGGGTCTTTCCTGTTTTTT CASSLQGGSFLFF
TRBJ1-5 once TRBV6-5 - TGTGCCAGCAGTTCTATTTTGGGTCAGCCCCAGCATTTT CASSSILGQPQHF
TRBJ2-7 - TRBV5-1 TRBD1 TGCGCCAGCAGCCCCCGGGACAGAGGCGTTTACGAGCAGTACTTC CASSPRDRGVYEQYF
TRBJ2-3 - TRBV2 - TGTGCCAGCAGTGAGTCAGGTATCGCCACAGATACGCAGTATTTT CASSESGIATDTQYF
TRBJ1-2 - TRBV5-6 - TGTGCCAGCAGTTCTACCCCAGGGCAGGGCTATGGCTACACCTTC CASSSTPGQGYGYTF
TRBJ1-1 once TRBV10-3 TRBD1 TGTGCCATCAGCGCCTCAACAGGGGGCGGAGGTAGAGGTGAAGCTTTCTTT CAISASTGGGGRGEAFF
TRBJ2-5 few TRBV6-1 TRBD1 TGTGCCAGCCCGGACAGGGGCTTCCCCCAAGAGACCCAGTACTTC CASPDRGFPQETQYF
TRBJ1-2 - TRBV10-1 TRBD1 TGCGCCAGCAGTGAGTCGGACAGGGGAAATTGCTACACCTTC CASSESDRGNCYTF
TRBJ1-1 - TRBV30 - TGTGCCTGGAGCTCCGTCACTGAAGCTTTCTTT CAWSSVTEAFF
TRBJ1-1 - TRBV11-3 - TGTGCCAGCAGCTTCGGGGGGAACACTGAAGCTTTCTTT CASSFGGNTEAFF
TRBJ2-3 - TRBV19 - TGTGCCAGTAGTATACGGGGGCCCACAGATACGCAGTATTTT CASSIRGPTDTQYF
TRBJ1-2 few TRBV28 TRBD1 TGTGCCAGCAGTTCGCCCGGGACAGGGCACTATGGCTACACCTTC CASSSPGTGHYGYTF
TRBJ2-5 - TRBV29-1 TRBD2 TGCAGCGTTGAAGGACTAGCGGGGGGCCAAGAGACCCAGTACTTC CSVEGLAGGQETQYF
TRBJ1-6 - TRBV19 TRBD1 TGTGCCAGTAGGGACAGGGGAACAAGCTCCTATAATTCACCCCTCCACTTT CASRDRGTSSYNSPLHF
TRBJ2-1 - TRBV5-1 TRBD1 TGCGCCAGCAGCTTGTACAGGGGCATGAGCTCCTACAATGAGCAGTTCTTC CASSLYRGMSSYNEQFF
TRBJ1-6 - TRBV19 TRBD1 TGTGCCAGCACATACAGGGGTGATAATTCACCCCTCCACTTT CASTYRGDNSPLHF
TRBJ1-2 - TRBV30 - TGTGCCTGGATGACAATCCGGGGCTACACCTTC CAWMTIRGYTF
TRBJ2-5 - TRBV15 - TGTGCCACCAGCAGCCTTAGACGCATCGAAGAGACCCAGTACTTC CATSSLRRIEETQYF
TRBJ1-1 - TRBV9 - TGTGCCAGCAGCCCAGCGTGGACAGAGGGTCAGCCTTTCTTT CASSPAWTEGQPFF
TRBJ1-1 - TRBV5-4 - TGTGCCAGCAGCCCCGCGGGGGGCGCGGGGATGAACACTGAAGCTTTCTTT CASSPAGGAGMNTEAFF
TRBJ1-1 - TRBV7-2 - TGTGCCAGCAGCCTCTTCTTAACTTCATTGAACACTGAAGCTTTCTTT CASSLFLTSLNTEAFF
TRBJ1-6 - TRBV6-5 TRBD1 TGTGCCAGCAGGAGGGACAGGGCTAATTCACCCCTCCACTTT CASRRDRANSPLHF
TRBJ2-5 - TRBV19 - TGTGCCAGTAGTATCGGAGGGCTGGGAGAGACCCAGTACTTC CASSIGGLGETQYF
TRBJ2-3 - TRBV5-6 - TGTGCCAGCAGCTTGGTAGGGCGGGCTAGCACAGATACGCAGTATTTT CASSLVGRASTDTQYF
TRBJ1-2 - TRBV11-2 - TGTGCCAGCAGCTTTGTTCAGGGAGGCTATGGCTACACCTTC CASSFVQGGYGYTF
TRBJ2-3 - TRBV5-1 - TGCGCCAGCAGCTCGCGGCTTGACACAGATACGCAGTATTTT CASSSRLDTDTQYF
TRBJ1-6 once TRBV7-8 TRBD1 TGTGCCAGCAGCTTAAGGGGACAGGGTAATTCACCCCTCCACTTT CASSLRGQGNSPLHF
TRBJ2-1 - TRBV11-2 TRBD2 TGTGCCAGCGCCCAACAGCGGGGGGCGGGCAATGAGCAGTTCTTC CASAQQRGAGNEQFF
TRBJ2-3 - TRBV5-1 - TGCGCCAGCAGCTTACAATCTTCCTCAGATACGCAGTATTTT CASSLQSSSDTQYF
TRBJ1-1 - TRBV2 TRBD1 TGTGCCAGCGATGGGACAGGCCAGGAGGCTTTCTTT CASDGTGQEAFF
TRBJ1-3 - TRBV2 TRBD1 TGTGCCAGAAGAACCGGGACAGGACTTGCCTCTGGAAACACCATATATTTT CARRTGTGLASGNTIYF
TRBJ1-1 once TRBV27 - TGTGCCAGCAGGGGACGGATGAACACTGAAGCTTTCTTT CASRGRMNTEAFF
TRBJ2-7 - TRBV4-3 TRBD1 TGCGCCAGCAGCCAAGGGGACAGGGGGTCCTACGAGCAGTACTTC CASSQGDRGSYEQYF
TRBJ1-3 - TRBV4-3 - TGCGCCAGCAGCCAAAGGGCAAGCCAGGGAGGCTCTGGAAACACCATATATTTT CASSQRASQGGSGNTIYF
TRBJ2-5 - TRBV2 - TGTGCCAGCAGAGCCAACCAAGAGACCCAGTACTTC CASRANQETQYF
TRBJ2-3 - TRBV2 TRBD2 TGTGCCAGCAGGCGGGGTGGCGGGGGGGCCGAGGATACGCAGTATTTT CASRRGGGGAEDTQYF
TRBJ2-5 - TRBV5-1 - TGCGCCAGCAGCATGCAGGTCCAAGAGACCCAGTACTTC CASSMQVQETQYF
TRBJ2-7 - TRBV19 TRBD1 TGTGCCAGTAGTGCCTCGCCCGGGACAGCCAACTACGAGCAGTACTTC CASSASPGTANYEQYF